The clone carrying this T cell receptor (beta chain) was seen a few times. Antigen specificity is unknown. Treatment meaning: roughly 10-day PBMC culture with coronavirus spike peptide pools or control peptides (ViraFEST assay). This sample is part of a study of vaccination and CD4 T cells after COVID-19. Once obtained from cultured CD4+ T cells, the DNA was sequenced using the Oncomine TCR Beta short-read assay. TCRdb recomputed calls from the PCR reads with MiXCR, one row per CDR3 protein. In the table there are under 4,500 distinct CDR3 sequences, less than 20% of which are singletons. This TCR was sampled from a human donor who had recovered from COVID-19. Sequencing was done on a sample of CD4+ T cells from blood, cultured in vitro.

The CDR3 here is CASIGGDGYTF. The CDR3 DNA follows: TGTGCCAGTATCGGGGGGGATGGCTACACCTTC. The genes are TRBV2 and TRBJ1-2, with D possibly TRBD1 on 5 matching bases. CDR1 and CDR2 (germline): SNHLY, FYNNEI. With 9 bases removed from V and 6 bases from J, the gap between germline ends came to 11 bases. This CDR3 contains 11 residues.